This T cell receptor (beta chain) was retrieved from a study of T cells after yellow fever vaccination. The overall study: Preparation of the low-cell-number fractions used SMART-Seq v4 Ultra Low Input.

TCRdb reanalysed the 5' RACE reads using MiXCR and keeps one entry per CDR3 protein. The sample lists about 160,000 distinct CDR3 sequences; more than 5.5% were seen once. The CDR3 is made up of 14 amino acids. V was shortened by 1 base and J by 8 bases, with 11 bases between the two germline ends. Broader study findings: Subsequent booster samples again held most clones from primary vaccination (more than 95% CD4, 85% to 90% CD8).

This clonotype was seen at least ten times. Its antigen remains unidentified. This material consisted of CD4+ T cells sorted from PBMCs, taken about 5 days after the first yellow fever vaccination. The source is a man between 18 and 35 years old who received the YFV17D yellow fever vaccine. The chain combines TRBV12-3 or TRBV12-4 with TRBJ1-4; D remains ambiguous. The CDR3: CASSLVGRGEKLFF. The CDR3 DNA sequence: TGTGCCAGCAGTTTAGTGGGTCGTGGAGAAAAACTGTTTTTT.